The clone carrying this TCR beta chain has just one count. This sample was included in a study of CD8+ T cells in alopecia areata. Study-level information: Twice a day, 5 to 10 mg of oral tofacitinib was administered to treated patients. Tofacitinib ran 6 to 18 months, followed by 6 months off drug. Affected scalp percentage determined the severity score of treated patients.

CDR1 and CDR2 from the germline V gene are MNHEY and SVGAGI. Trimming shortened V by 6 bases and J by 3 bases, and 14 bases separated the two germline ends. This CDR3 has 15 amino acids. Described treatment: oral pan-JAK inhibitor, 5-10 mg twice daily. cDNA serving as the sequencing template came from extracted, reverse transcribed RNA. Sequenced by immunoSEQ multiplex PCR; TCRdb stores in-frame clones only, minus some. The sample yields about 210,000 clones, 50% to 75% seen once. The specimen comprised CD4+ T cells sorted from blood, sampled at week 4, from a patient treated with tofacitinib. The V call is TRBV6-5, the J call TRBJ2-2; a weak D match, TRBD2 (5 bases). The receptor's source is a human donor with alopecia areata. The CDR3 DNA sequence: TGTGCCAGCAGATCACCCGGGCGGGACACCGGGGAGCTGTTTTTT. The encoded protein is CASRSPGRDTGELFF.